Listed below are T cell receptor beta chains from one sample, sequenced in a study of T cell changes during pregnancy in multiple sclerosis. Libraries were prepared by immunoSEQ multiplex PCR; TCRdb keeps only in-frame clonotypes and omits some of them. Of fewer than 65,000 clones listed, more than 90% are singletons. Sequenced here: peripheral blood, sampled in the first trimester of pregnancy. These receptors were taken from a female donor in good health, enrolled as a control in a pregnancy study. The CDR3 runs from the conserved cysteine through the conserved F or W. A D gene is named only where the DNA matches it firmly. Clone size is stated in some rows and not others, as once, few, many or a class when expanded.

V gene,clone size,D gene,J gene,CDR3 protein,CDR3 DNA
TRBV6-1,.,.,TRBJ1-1,CASLLAQGTEAFF,TGTGCCAGCCTCCTTGCCCAGGGAACTGAAGCTTTCTTT
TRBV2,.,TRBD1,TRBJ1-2,CASNLEGGAHYGYTF,TGTGCCAGCAATCTAGAAGGGGGCGCCCACTATGGCTACACCTTC
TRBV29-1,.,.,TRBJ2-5,CSVEGRVQETQYF,TGCAGCGTTGAAGGGCGGGTTCAAGAGACCCAGTACTTC
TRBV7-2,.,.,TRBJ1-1,CASSRVVPITEAFF,TGTGCCAGCAGCCGAGTGGTACCAATCACTGAAGCTTTCTTT
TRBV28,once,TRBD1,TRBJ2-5,CASSLTGPLTQYF,TGTGCCAGCAGCTTGACAGGGCCGCTCACCCAGTACTTC
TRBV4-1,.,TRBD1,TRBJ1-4,CASSQQGGEEKLFF,TGCGCCAGCAGCCAGCAGGGGGGAGAGGAAAAACTGTTTTTT
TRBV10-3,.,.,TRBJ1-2,CAISELENYGYTF,TGTGCCATCAGTGAATTGGAGAACTATGGCTACACCTTC
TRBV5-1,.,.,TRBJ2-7,CASSLAPGSSYEQYF,TGCGCCAGCAGCTTGGCCCCGGGGAGCTCCTACGAGCAGTACTTC
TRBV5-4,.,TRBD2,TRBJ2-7,CASSPELLGGDEQYF,TGTGCCAGCAGCCCCGAATTGTTGGGGGGGGACGAGCAGTACTTC
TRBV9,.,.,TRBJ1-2,CASNGIHYGYTF,TGTGCCAGCAACGGGATTCATTATGGCTACACCTTC
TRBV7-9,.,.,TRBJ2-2,CASSLSGVAGELFF,TGTGCCAGCAGCTTATCAGGGGTGGCCGGGGAGCTGTTTTTT
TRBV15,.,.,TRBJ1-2,CATSKETGVNYGYTF,TGTGCCACCAGCAAAGAGACCGGAGTTAACTATGGCTACACCTTC
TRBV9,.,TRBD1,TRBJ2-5,CASSRTGYQETQYF,TGTGCCAGCAGCCGGACAGGGTACCAAGAGACCCAGTACTTC
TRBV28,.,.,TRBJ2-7,CASSFIRFRVGEQYF,TGTGCCAGCAGTTTCATCCGGTTCAGGGTAGGCGAGCAGTACTTC
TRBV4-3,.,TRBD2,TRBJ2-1,CASSESGTRANEQFF,TGCGCCAGCAGCGAATCCGGGACTAGAGCTAACGAGCAGTTCTTC
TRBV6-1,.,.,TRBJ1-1,CASSEALRTGTTEAFF,TGTGCCAGCAGTGAAGCGCTTCGAACAGGTACCACTGAAGCTTTCTTT
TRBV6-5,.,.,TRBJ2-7,CASSGLGTSRKQYF,TGTGCCAGCAGTGGTTTAGGGACTTCTCGAAAGCAGTACTTC
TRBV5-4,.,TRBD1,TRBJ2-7,CASSHTGGPYEQYF,TGTGCCAGCAGCCATACAGGGGGCCCATACGAGCAGTACTTC
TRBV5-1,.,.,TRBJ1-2,CASSLEDSKYGYTF,TGCGCCAGCAGCTTGGAGGACAGCAAATATGGCTACACCTTC
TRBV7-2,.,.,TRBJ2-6,CASSLGLSGANVLTF,TGTGCCAGCAGCTTAGGGCTCTCTGGGGCCAACGTCCTGACTTTC
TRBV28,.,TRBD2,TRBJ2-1,CASKIGGRAGDSYNEQFF,TGTGCCAGCAAAATCGGTGGCAGGGCGGGGGATTCCTACAATGAGCAGTTCTTC
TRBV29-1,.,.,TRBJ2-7,CSVGTGLFPYEQYF,TGCAGCGTTGGGACGGGACTGTTCCCCTACGAGCAGTACTTC
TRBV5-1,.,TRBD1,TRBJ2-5,CASSSSTGASETQYF,TGCGCCAGCAGCTCGTCGACAGGGGCTAGCGAGACCCAGTACTTC
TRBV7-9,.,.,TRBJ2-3,CASSPGLLVARADTQYF,TGTGCCAGCAGCCCTGGGTTATTGGTAGCGAGAGCAGATACGCAGTATTTT
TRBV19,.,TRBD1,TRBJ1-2,CASSSPGQGGNYGYTF,TGTGCCAGTAGTTCCCCGGGACAGGGCGGAAACTATGGCTACACCTTC
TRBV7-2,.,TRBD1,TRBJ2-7,CASSFLDRHSYEQYF,TGTGCCAGCAGCTTTTTGGACAGGCATTCCTACGAGCAGTACTTC
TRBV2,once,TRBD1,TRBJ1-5,CASRRDRVGNQPQHF,TGTGCCAGCAGACGGGACAGGGTTGGCAATCAGCCCCAGCATTTT
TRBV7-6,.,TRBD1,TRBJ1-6,CASSPTGTGGSPLHF,TGTGCCAGCAGCCCGACCGGGACAGGGGGTTCACCCCTCCACTTT
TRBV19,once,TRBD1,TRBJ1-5,CASSDRGRGNQPQHF,TGTGCCAGTAGTGACAGGGGGCGCGGCAATCAGCCCCAGCATTTT
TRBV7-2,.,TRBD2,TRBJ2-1,CASSLETSGSPHEQFF,TGTGCCAGCAGCTTAGAGACTAGCGGGAGTCCTCATGAGCAGTTCTTC
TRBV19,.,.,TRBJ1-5,CASSPSGFYQPQHF,TGTGCCAGTAGTCCCAGCGGATTTTATCAGCCCCAGCATTTT
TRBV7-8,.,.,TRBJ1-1,CASSPEPLGDTEAFF,TGTGCCAGCAGCCCGGAACCTCTAGGCGACACTGAAGCTTTCTTT
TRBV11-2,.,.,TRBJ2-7,CASSLDTWGDPISYEQYF,TGTGCCAGCAGCTTAGATACTTGGGGGGATCCAATTTCCTACGAGCAGTACTTC
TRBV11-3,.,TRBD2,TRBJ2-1,CASSPGAAGGNEQFF,TGTGCCAGCAGCCCTGGGGCAGCGGGGGGGAATGAGCAGTTCTTC
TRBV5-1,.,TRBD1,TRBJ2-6,CASSPGTGEDGANVLTF,TGCGCCAGCAGCCCCGGGACAGGGGAAGACGGGGCCAACGTCCTGACTTTC
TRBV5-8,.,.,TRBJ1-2,CASSPVTRWKDYGYTF,TGTGCCAGCAGCCCGGTCACCAGGTGGAAGGACTATGGCTACACCTTC
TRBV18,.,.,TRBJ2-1,CASSLQGAYNEQFF,TGTGCCAGCTCACTCCAGGGCGCCTACAATGAGCAGTTCTTC
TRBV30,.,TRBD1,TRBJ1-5,CAWSRQGAVSNQPQHF,TGTGCCTGGAGCCGACAGGGGGCGGTATCAAATCAGCCCCAGCATTTT
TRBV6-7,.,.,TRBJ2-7,CASSYPLDSSRSSYEQYF,TGTGCCAGCAGTTACCCTCTCGACAGCTCAAGGAGCTCCTACGAGCAGTACTTC
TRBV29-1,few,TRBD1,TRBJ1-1,CSVQGVMNTEAFF,TGCAGCGTTCAGGGGGTCATGAACACTGAAGCTTTCTTT
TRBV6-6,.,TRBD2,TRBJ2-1,CASTSGGYNEQFF,TGTGCCAGCACGTCGGGGGGTTACAATGAGCAGTTCTTC
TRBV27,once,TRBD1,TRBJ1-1,CASSYGTANTEAFF,TGTGCCAGCAGTTATGGGACAGCGAACACTGAAGCTTTCTTT
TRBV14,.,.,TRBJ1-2,CASSQGGARGFSTF,TGTGCCAGCAGCCAAGGGGGCGCACGGGGGTTTTCAACCTTC
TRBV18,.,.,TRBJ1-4,CASSREGNEKLFF,TGTGCCAGCTCTCGAGAGGGTAATGAAAAACTGTTTTTT
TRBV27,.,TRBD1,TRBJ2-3,CASSPGQGDFADTQYF,TGTGCCAGCAGTCCCGGACAGGGGGATTTCGCAGATACGCAGTATTTT
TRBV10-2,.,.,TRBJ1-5,CASSGTANNQPQHF,TGCGCCAGCAGTGGCACAGCAAACAATCAGCCCCAGCATTTT
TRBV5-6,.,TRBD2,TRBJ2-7,CASSSPGLAAYEQYF,TGTGCCAGCAGCTCTCCGGGACTAGCGGCATACGAGCAGTACTTC
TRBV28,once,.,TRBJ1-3,CASLSSGNTIYF,TGTGCCAGCCTCAGCTCTGGAAACACCATATATTTT
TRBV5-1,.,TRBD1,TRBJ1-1,CASSLTPQGGNTEAFF,TGCGCCAGCAGCTTGACCCCACAGGGGGGGAACACTGAAGCTTTCTTT
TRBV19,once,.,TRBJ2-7,CASSIDRTDYSYEQYF,TGTGCCAGTAGTATAGATAGGACAGACTACTCCTACGAGCAGTACTTC
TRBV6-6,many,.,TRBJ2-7,CASSYSDNSYEQYF,TGTGCCAGCAGTTACTCGGACAACTCCTACGAGCAGTACTTC
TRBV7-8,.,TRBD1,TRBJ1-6,CASEQGENSPLHF,TGTGCCAGCGAACAGGGGGAAAATTCACCCCTCCACTTT
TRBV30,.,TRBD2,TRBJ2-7,CAWSPSGGYEQYF,TGTGCCTGGAGTCCGTCGGGGGGGTACGAGCAGTACTTC
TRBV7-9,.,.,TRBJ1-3,CASSVMRGGSGNTIYF,TGTGCCAGCAGCGTGATGAGGGGGGGCTCTGGAAACACCATATATTTT